This record concerns one TCR beta chain sequence. Its antigen is not identified. Unique molecular identifiers were present on cDNA, and template switching added a universal primer site. TCRdb re-derived calls from the 5' RACE reads in MiXCR, one entry per CDR3 protein. The sample holds roughly 1.6 million distinct CDR3 sequences, 32% seen once. This specimen belongs to a study of identical twins. The study's findings and limits: Shared out-of-frame alpha sequences (those common to twins) showed excess low generation probability.

Healthy Caucasians were all of the donors. The clonotype was recovered from a newborn girl in good health. The source material was cord blood.

CDR3 protein: CASSLGREHGYTF. CDR3 bases: TGTGCCAGCAGCTTAGGCAGGGAGCACGGCTACACCTTC. The chain employs TRBV11-1 and TRBJ1-2; TRBD1 might be the D (5 bases). V was shortened by 1 base and J by 8 bases, with 11 bases between the two germline ends. The germline V gene has CDR1 SGHAT and CDR2 FQDESV (reference sequence). The length of the CDR3 is 13 residues.